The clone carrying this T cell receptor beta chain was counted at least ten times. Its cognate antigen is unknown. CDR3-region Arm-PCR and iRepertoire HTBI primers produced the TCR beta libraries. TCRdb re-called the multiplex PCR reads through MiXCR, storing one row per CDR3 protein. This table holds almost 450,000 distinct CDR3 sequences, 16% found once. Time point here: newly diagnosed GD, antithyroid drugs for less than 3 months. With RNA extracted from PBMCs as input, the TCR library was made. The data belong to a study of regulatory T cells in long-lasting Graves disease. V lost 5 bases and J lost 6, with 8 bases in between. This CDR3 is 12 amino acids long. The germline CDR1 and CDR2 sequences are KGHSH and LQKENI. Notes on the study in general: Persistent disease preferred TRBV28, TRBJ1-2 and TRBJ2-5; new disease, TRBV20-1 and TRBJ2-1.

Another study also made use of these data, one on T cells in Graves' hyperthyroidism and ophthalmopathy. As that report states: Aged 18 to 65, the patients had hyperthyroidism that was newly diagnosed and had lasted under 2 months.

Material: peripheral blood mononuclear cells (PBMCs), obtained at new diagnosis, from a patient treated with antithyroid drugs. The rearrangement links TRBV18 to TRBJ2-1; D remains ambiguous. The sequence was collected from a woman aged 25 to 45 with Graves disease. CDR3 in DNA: TGTGCCAGCTCAGAGGACCGCAATGAGCAGTTCTTC. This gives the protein CASSEDRNEQFF.